The rows below give T cell receptor beta chains drawn from one sample of a study of blood T cell repertoires in COVID-19. Clones were sequenced by immunoSEQ multiplex PCR, and TCRdb holds only the in-frame ones, with some missing. The repertoire holds roughly 340,000 clones, roughly 90% seen once, with 3% in the top ten. Sequenced: peripheral blood. Receptor source: a woman aged 25 to 39 with COVID-19, enrolled during active disease. Both conserved end residues are part of each CDR3. Each record gives: CDR3 length, V gene, J gene, CDR3 protein.

>16|TRBV4-3|TRBJ2-3
CASSQALRTSTDTQYF
>14|TRBV24-1|TRBJ2-1
CATSAEPSYNEQFF
>16|TRBV6-1|TRBJ2-5
CASSEGGTGVLETQYF
>17|TRBV9|TRBJ2-1
CASSDTTGLAAYNEQFF
>15|TRBV30|TRBJ1-2
CALAPLGPINYGYTF
>12|TRBV7-8|TRBJ2-2
CASSPSTGELFF
>16|TRBV18|TRBJ1-1
CASSQSGGLGNTEAFF
>16|TRBV4-1|TRBJ1-2
CASSQGSGSDHYGYTF
>15|TRBV28|TRBJ1-1
CASSSPRRANTEAFF
>19|TRBV27|TRBJ2-5
CASSNFPIGRGLAAETQYF
>15|TRBV3-1/TRBV3-2|TRBJ2-3
CASSPDGGGTDTQYF
>15|TRBV5-4|TRBJ2-1
CASSLSPNHYNEQFF
>15|TRBV27|TRBJ1-5
CASRTGPLSNQPQHF
>15|TRBV6-5|TRBJ2-7
CASNGLAGASGGQYF
>19|TRBV6-8|TRBJ2-2
CASIPPPTSGGAGTGELFF
>12|TRBV27|TRBJ2-7
CATRQGAYEQYF
>13|TRBV6-5|TRBJ1-1
CASGDRAGTEAFF
>16|TRBV5-6|TRBJ2-1
CASTWVWDNSYNEQFF
>15|TRBV18|TRBJ2-5
CASSIGTSGLETQYF
>18|TRBV18|TRBJ1-5
CASSPGIPRTGGNQPQHF
>15|TRBV30|TRBJ1-1
CAWKSGVGMNTEAFF
>15|TRBV11-2|TRBJ2-1
CASSQVAGSWYEQFF
>15|TRBV28|TRBJ2-1
CASSPTSGGYNEQFF
>16|TRBV2|TRBJ2-5
CASSERLAGVQETQYF
>11|TRBV10-1|TRBJ2-2
CASSLEGQLFF
>15|TRBV6-1|TRBJ2-1
CASSEEGTGGGEQFF
>13|TRBV15|TRBJ2-5
CATSRQAQETQYF
>13|TRBV28|TRBJ1-2
CASSDRGSYGYTF
>15|TRBV3-1/TRBV3-2|TRBJ1-6
CASSGGTGVYSPLHF
>15|TRBV5-1|TRBJ1-4
CASSWTGTGNEKLFF
>15|TRBV15|TRBJ1-2
CATSPIGQAFYGYTF
>16|TRBV2|TRBJ2-1
CASSEDSGGGGNEQFF
>15|TRBV7-2|TRBJ1-5
CASSLGQGFYQPQHF
>19|TRBV21-1|TRBJ2-4
CASSKGFGHTGGAKNIQYF
>13|TRBV19|TRBJ1-2
CASTIPGVRGYTF
>16|TRBV7-9|TRBJ2-2
CASSEIQRTNTGELFF
>12|TRBV19|TRBJ1-1
CASSLWTGKAFF
>19|TRBV7-9|TRBJ2-1
CASSSNGNFETRSYNEQFF
>15|TRBV28|TRBJ1-4
CASSFDRGPGEKLFF
>13|TRBV19|TRBJ2-7
CASRGTGLGEQYF
>16|TRBV6-5|TRBJ2-2
CASSYRAGPNTGELFF
>17|TRBV7-2|TRBJ2-2
CASSFGMRVAATGELFF
>15|TRBV5-1|TRBJ1-2
CASSLVAGANYGYTF
>14|TRBV28|TRBJ1-2
CASSLRTGGLGYTF
>15|TRBV5-1|TRBJ2-5
CASSLIPQTGETQYF
>15|TRBV19|TRBJ2-5
CASSLRLAGEETQYF
>15|TRBV27|TRBJ2-3
CASSLGRGDTDTQYF
>14|TRBV5-1|TRBJ2-1
CASSSSEGYNEQFF
>13|TRBV30|TRBJ1-1
CAWQGHPNTEAFF
>15|TRBV9|TRBJ1-4
CASSPAAGLGEKLFF
>16|TRBV5-1|TRBJ2-1
CASSLASGSIINEQFF
>13|TRBV6-6|TRBJ1-1
CASSYAGDTEAFF
>15|TRBV10-1|TRBJ2-7
CASSESTQGSYEQYF
>15|TRBV7-9|TRBJ2-2
CASSLLPGGTGELFF